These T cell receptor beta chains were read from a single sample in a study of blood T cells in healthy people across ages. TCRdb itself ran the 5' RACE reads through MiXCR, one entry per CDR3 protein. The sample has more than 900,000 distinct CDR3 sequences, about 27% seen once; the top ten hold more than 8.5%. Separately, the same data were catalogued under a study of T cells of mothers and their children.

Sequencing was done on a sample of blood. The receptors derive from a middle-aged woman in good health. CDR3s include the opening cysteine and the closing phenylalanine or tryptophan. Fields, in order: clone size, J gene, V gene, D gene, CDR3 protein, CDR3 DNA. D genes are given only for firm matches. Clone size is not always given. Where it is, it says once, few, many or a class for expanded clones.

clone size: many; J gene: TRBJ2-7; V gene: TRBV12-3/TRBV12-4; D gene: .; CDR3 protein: CASSLAALDGAYEQYF; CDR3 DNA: TGTGCCAGCAGTTTAGCTGCCCTAGACGGGGCCTACGAGCAGTACTTC
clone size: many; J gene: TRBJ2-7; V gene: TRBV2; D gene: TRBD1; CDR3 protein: CASSPVTGTYEQYF; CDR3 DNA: TGTGCCAGCAGTCCCGTGACAGGGACCTACGAGCAGTACTTC
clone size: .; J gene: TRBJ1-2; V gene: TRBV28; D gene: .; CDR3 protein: CASTPDRYGYAF; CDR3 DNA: TGTGCCAGCACACCCGACAGATATGGCTACGCCTTC
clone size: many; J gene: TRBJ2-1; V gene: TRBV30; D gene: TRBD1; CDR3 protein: CAWRTSGTGREQFF; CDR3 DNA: TGTGCCTGGAGGACCTCCGGGACAGGGAGAGAGCAGTTCTTC
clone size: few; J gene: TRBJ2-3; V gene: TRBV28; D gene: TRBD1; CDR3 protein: CASSQGEYTQYF; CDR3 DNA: TGTGCCAGCAGTCAGGGGGAATATACGCAGTATTTT
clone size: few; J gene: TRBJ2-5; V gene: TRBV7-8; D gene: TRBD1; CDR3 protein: CASSSGQGLGETQYF; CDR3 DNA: TGTGCCAGCAGCTCCGGACAGGGGTTAGGAGAGACCCAGTACTTC
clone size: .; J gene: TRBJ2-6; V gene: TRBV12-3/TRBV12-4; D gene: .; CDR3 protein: CASSLAASGANVLTF; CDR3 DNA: TGTGCCAGCAGTTTAGCAGCCTCTGGGGCCAACGTCCTGACTTTC
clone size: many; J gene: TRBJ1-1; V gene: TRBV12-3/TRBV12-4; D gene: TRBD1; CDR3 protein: CASSFSWTGRTEAFF; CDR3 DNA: TGTGCCAGCAGTTTCTCCTGGACAGGGAGGACTGAAGCTTTCTTT
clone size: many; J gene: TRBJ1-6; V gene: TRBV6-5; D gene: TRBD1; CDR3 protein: CASSYSGQLGSPLHF; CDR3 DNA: TGTGCCAGCAGTTACTCGGGACAGTTAGGTTCACCCCTCCACTTT
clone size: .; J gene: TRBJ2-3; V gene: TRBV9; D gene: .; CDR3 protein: CASSVDGDASTDTQYF; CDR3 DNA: TGTGCCAGCAGCGTAGATGGTGACGCAAGCACAGATACGCAGTATTTT
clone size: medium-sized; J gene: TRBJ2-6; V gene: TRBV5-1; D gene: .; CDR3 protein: CASSLSSGANVLTF; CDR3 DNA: TGTGCCAGCAGTTTATCCTCTGGGGCCAACGTCCTGACTTTC
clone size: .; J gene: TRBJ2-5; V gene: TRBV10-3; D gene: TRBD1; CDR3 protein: CAISECSGQPQETQYF; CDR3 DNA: TGTGCCATCAGTGAATGCTCGGGACAGCCCCAAGAGACCCAGTACTTC
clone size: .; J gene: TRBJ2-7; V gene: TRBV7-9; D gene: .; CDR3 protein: CASSFGSGKYEQYF; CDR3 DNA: TGTGCCAGCAGCTTCGGGTCAGGGAAGTACGAGCAGTACTTC
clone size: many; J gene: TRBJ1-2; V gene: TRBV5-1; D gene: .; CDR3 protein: CASSLDSNYGYTF; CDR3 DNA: TGTGCCAGCAGCCTAGACAGTAACTATGGCTACACCTTC
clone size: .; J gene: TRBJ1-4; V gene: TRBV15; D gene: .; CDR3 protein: CATSSPALSNEKLFF; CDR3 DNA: TGTGCCACCAGCAGCCCCGCACTATCTAATGAAAAACTGTTTTTT
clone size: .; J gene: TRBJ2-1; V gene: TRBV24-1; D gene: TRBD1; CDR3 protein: CATSDSGTGLYNEQFF; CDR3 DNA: TGTGCCACCAGTGATTCCGGGACAGGACTCTACAATGAGCAGTTCTTC
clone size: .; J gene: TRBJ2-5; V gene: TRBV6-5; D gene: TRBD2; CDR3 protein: CASSYSRNSREQYF; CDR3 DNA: TGTGCCAGCAGTTACTCGAGGAATTCGCGGGAGCAGTACTTC
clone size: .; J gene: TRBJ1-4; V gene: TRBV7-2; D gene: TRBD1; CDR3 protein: CASSLGGTGDNEKLFF; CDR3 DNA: TGTGCCAGCAGCTTAGGGGGGACAGGGGACAATGAAAAACTGTTTTTT
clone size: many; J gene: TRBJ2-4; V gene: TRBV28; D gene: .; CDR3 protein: CASSSGGTGANIQYF; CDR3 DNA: TGTGCCAGCAGCTCCGGGGGGACGGGGGCTAACATTCAGTACTTC
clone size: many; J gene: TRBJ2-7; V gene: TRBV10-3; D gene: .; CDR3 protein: CAISLRGEGYEQYF; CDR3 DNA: TGTGCCATCAGTCTCAGGGGGGAAGGGTACGAGCAGTACTTC
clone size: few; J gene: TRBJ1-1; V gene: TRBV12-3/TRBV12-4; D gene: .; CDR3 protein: CASSFALGTEAFF; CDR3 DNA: TGTGCCAGCAGTTTCGCGCTTGGGACTGAAGCTTTCTTT
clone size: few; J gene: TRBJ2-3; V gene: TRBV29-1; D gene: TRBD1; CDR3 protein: CSVRTGGFTDTQYF; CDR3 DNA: TGCAGCGTACGGACAGGGGGCTTCACAGATACGCAGTATTTT
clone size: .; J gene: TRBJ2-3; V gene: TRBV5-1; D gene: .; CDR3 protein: CASSLGTGPPDTQYF; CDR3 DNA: TGCGCCAGCAGCTTGGGGACGGGACCTCCAGATACGCAGTATTTT
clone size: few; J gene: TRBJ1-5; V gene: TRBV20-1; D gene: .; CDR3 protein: CSATSGGLGQPQHF; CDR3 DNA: TGCAGTGCTACCTCTGGGGGGCTGGGTCAGCCCCAGCATTTT